Following are 27 T cell receptor beta chains from one sample sequenced in a study of Graves' ophthalmopathy and Graves' hyperthyroidism. Amplification of TCR beta CDR3 regions used RNA transcripts. Following a first-round RT-PCR that used HTBI primers, a second-round multiplex PCR was carried out. TCRdb analysed the multiplex PCR reads with MiXCR anew, one entry per CDR3 protein. The sample includes roughly 400,000 distinct CDR3 sequences, 15% of them seen just once. Material for sequencing was peripheral blood. Receptor source: a woman aged 18 to 35 with stable Graves' hyperthyroidism.

J is TRBJ1-1 and V is TRBV18, with D maybe TRBD1 (5 bases). Per the germline V gene, CDR1 is KGHSH and CDR2 is LQKENI. This CDR3 region has 15 residues. Trimming stripped 3 bases from V and 7 bases from J, with 18 bases between. The CDR3 spells CASSPREAGFSEAFF. DNA for the CDR3: TGTGCCAGCTCACCTCGGGAGGCAGGGTTCAGTGAAGCTTTCTTT.

This clonotype was seen at least ten times. This chain joins TRBV24-1 and TRBJ1-2, with 11 positions matching TRBD1. The J segment lost 2 bases and the V segment lost 3 bases, leaving 4 bases of the junction unmatched. CDR1 KGHDR and CDR2 SFDVKD come from the germline V gene. This CDR3 comprises 16 residues. The CDR3 DNA is TGTGCCACCAGTGATGCCGGACAGGGGGCAAACTATGGCTACACCTTC. As protein: CATSDAGQGANYGYTF.

This clonotype was seen many times. The genes are TRBV6-1 and TRBJ1-3, with TRBD1 matching over 7 bases. The CDR3 runs to 15 residues. The germline V gene has CDR1 MNHNS and CDR2 SASEGT. V was clipped by 6 bases and J by 4 bases; unmatched bases: 9. The CDR3 loop is CASRPTGERGNTIYF. CDR3 nucleotides: TGTGCCAGCAGACCAACAGGGGAACGAGGAAACACCATATATTTT.

This clonotype has a count of ten or more. The chain joins TRBV5-1 to TRBJ2-7; 9 nucleotides match TRBD1. The V gene's germline CDR1 is SGHRS and CDR2 YFSETQ. V shed 3 bases and J 9 bases; nucleotides not matched to a gene: 7. The CDR3 spans 13 residues. This chain's CDR3 is CASSSGQGKVQYF. In DNA, the CDR3 is TGCGCCAGCAGCTCTGGACAGGGGAAAGTGCAGTACTTC.

This clonotype has ten or more counts. This sequence joins TRBV6-1 and TRBJ2-5, with TRBD1 matching over 7 bases. This CDR3 is built from 14 residues. V gave up 5 bases and J gave up 5 bases; unmatched junction bases: 8. Germline V gene sequence: CDR1 MNHNS, CDR2 SASEGT. CDR3 in amino acids: CASSQLTGQETQYF. The CDR3 bases are TGTGCCAGCAGTCAACTGACAGGGCAGGAGACCCAGTACTTC.

This clonotype was picked up many times. The chain recombines TRBV7-8 with TRBJ1-2, with a weak D call TRBD1 (5 bases). The V end lost 5 bases, the J end lost 4 bases, and 23 bases lay between the germline ends. The CDR3 loop spans 17 amino acids. CDR1 is SGHVS and CDR2 is FQNEAQ in the germline V gene. CDR3 amino acids: CASSLYPGGTAAYGYTF. Here the CDR3 DNA reads TGTGCCAGCAGCCTTTACCCCGGGGGGACGGCGGCCTATGGCTACACCTTC.

This clonotype was counted at least ten times. The chain recombines TRBV12-3 or TRBV12-4 with TRBJ2-2; no clear D. Trimming left V 5 bases short and J 0 bases short, with 1 base between. This CDR3 contains 12 residues. The CDR3: CASSANTGELFF. The CDR3 DNA follows: TGTGCCAGCAGTGCGAACACCGGGGAGCTGTTTTTT.

In the case of this clonotype: One base away lies a much larger clone, so this may be a sequencing read error. The gene calls are TRBV11-3 and TRBJ2-7; the D gene is possibly TRBD1 (5 bases). Near its end, the DNA agrees better with TRBJ2-1, so the J call may be wrong. Germline lookup yields CDR1 SGHNT and CDR2 YENEEA. There are 14 residues in the CDR3. The CDR3 coding sequence is TGTGCCAGCAGCCCAAGCAGGGTAACCTACGAGCAGTTCTTC. This gives the protein CASSPSRVTYEQFF.

This clonotype turned up a few times. V and J are TRBV5-1 and TRBJ1-5; TRBD1 aligns across 7 bases. Germline V gene sequence: CDR1 SGHRS, CDR2 YFSETQ. This CDR3 has 15 amino acids. V was clipped by 2 bases and J by 2 bases; unmatched bases: 4. The CDR3 DNA reads TGCGCCAGCAGCTTTACAGGGGAGGGCAATCAGCCCCAGCATTTT. As protein: CASSFTGEGNQPQHF.

There are a few counts of this clonotype. The chain combines TRBV4-2 with TRBJ1-1, with D hard to call. Trimming removed 1 base at V and 1 base at J, with 7 bases between. The CDR3 spans 14 residues. Germline CDR1 LGHNA, CDR2 YNFKEQ. The CDR3 DNA follows: TGTGCCAGCAGCCAAGCCCCGACGAACACTGAAGCTTTCTTT. It is translated as CASSQAPTNTEAFF.

This clonotype was detected many times. The chain couples TRBV28 to TRBJ1-2; no clear D gene. The CDR3 has 14 residues. The germline V gene encodes CDR1 MDHEN and CDR2 SYDVKM. The ends were cut back, 6 bases at V and 1 base at J, with 12 bases in the middle. The CDR3 region has the DNA TGTGCCAGCAGCCCCCGTGAACATAACTATGGCTACACCTTC. Encoded protein: CASSPREHNYGYTF.

Many counts were recorded for this clonotype. V usage is TRBV6-2 or TRBV6-3 and J usage is TRBJ1-1, with 9 bases aligning to TRBD1. Germline V lookup: CDR1 MNHEY, CDR2 SVGEGT. V shed 3 bases and J 7 bases; nucleotides not matched to a gene: 9. The CDR3 has 15 residues. CDR3 bases: TGTGCCAGCAGTTATCGGACAGGGGTGGCGAGTGAAGCTTTCTTT. Its protein is CASSYRTGVASEAFF.

The table lists this clonotype with a few counts. The chain couples TRBV3-1 to TRBJ2-2; D may be TRBD1 (5 bases). V shed 2 bases and J shed 1 base, with 11 bases lying between them. The germline V gene has CDR1 LGHDT and CDR2 YNNKEL (reference sequence). The CDR3 runs to 16 residues. The CDR3 nucleotides read TGTGCCAGCAGCCAAAACCCTACAGGGAACACCGGGGAGCTGTTTTTT. Translated, it gives CASSQNPTGNTGELFF.

In regard to this clonotype: A much larger clone lies one base from this, so it may be a read error. This likely comes from a read error, as the CDR3 has no conserved phenylalanine or tryptophan at its end. CDR3 sequence (DNA): TGTGCCAGCACTGGAAAGGGGAACTATGGCTACACCGTC. It is translated as CASTGKGNYGYTV. This chain connects TRBV27 to TRBJ1-2, with D possibly matching TRBD1 (5 bases). The CDR3 has 13 amino acids. Trimming removed 7 bases from V and 2 bases from J, with 11 bases in between. The V gene's germline CDR1 is MNHEY and CDR2 SMNVEV (reference sequence).

This clonotype has a count of ten or more. The chain combines TRBV27 with TRBJ2-2, with D perhaps given as TRBD1 or TRBD2 (6 bases each). The CDR3 has 16 residues. V was cut by 3 bases and J by 3 bases, with 14 bases left in between. Germline V gene data show CDR1 as MNHEY and CDR2 as SMNVEV (reference sequence). The CDR3, as DNA: TGTGCCAGCAGTTTGTGGGGGGCAAGCCACACCGGGGAGCTGTTTTTT. Its protein is CASSLWGASHTGELFF.

This clonotype was counted ten times or more. J is TRBJ2-6 and V is TRBV7-2; no reliable D call. Looked up from germline, CDR1 is SGHTA and CDR2 is FQGNSA. V lost 6 bases and J lost 3, with 12 bases in between. This CDR3 spans 15 amino acids. The CDR3 spells CASSKQSYGANVLTF. CDR3 in DNA: TGTGCCAGCAGTAAACAAAGTTATGGGGCCAACGTCCTGACTTTC. The entire variable domain, with the rest obtained from reference TRBV7-2 and TRBJ2-6, is as follows: GAGVSQSPSNKVTEKGKDVELRCDPISGHTALYWYRQSLGQGLEFLIYFQGNSAPDKSGLPSDRFSAERTGGSVSTLTIQRTQQEDSAVYLCASSKQSYGANVLTFGAGSRLTVL.

This clonotype was seen repeatedly, ten times or more. The J gene is TRBJ1-1, the V gene TRBV19; D unresolved. The CDR3 spans 13 residues. V was clipped by 0 bases and J by 1 base, with 3 bases between them. Per the germline V gene, CDR1 is LNHDA and CDR2 is SQIVND (reference sequence). CDR3: CASSIDTNTEAFF. CDR3 in DNA: TGTGCCAGTAGTATAGATACGAACACTGAAGCTTTCTTT.

At least ten counts were recorded for this clonotype. The chain is built from TRBV2 and TRBJ2-5; the D gene is possibly TRBD2 (5 bases). Germline CDR1 and CDR2: SNHLY and FYNNEI. The CDR3 extends over 12 amino acids. The V end was cut by 11 bases, the J end by 5 bases, with 15 bases between. Here the CDR3 DNA reads TGTGCCGGAACCACTAGTTGGGAGACCCAGTACTTC. Its translation: CAGTTSWETQYF.

This clonotype was detected a few times. The CDR3, as DNA: TGTGCCAGCAGTGAAATGATTGTAGAGACCCAGTACTTC. It yields the protein CASSEMIVETQYF. The chain uses TRBV6-1 and TRBJ2-5; D is undetermined. V shed 2 bases and J shed 4 bases, with 8 bases lying between them. The CDR3 runs to 13 residues. Germline V lookup: CDR1 MNHNS, CDR2 SASEGT.

In this sample, this clonotype turned up many times. The chain has TRBV20-1 and TRBJ1-5; D possibly corresponds to TRBD1 (5 bases). Germline V gene lookup returns CDR1 DFQATT and CDR2 SNEGSKA (reference sequence). The V and J ends lost 0 bases and 2 bases respectively, with 17 bases between them. CDR3 size: 17 residues. CDR3: CSARDGWGDVRNQPQHF. CDR3 nucleotide sequence: TGCAGTGCTAGAGACGGTTGGGGGGACGTACGCAATCAGCCCCAGCATTTT.

This clonotype was seen many times. The chain links TRBV2 to TRBJ1-5; 10 bases line up with TRBD1. V gave up 9 bases and J gave up 2 bases; unmatched junction bases: 1. Germline lookup yields CDR1 SNHLY and CDR2 FYNNEI. This CDR3 is built from 13 residues. Here the CDR3 DNA reads TGTGCCAGGGGGACAGGGGGCAATCAGCCCCAGCATTTT. It yields the protein CARGTGGNQPQHF.

This clonotype was observed many times. This sequence joins TRBV13 and TRBJ2-7; tentative D call: TRBD2 (6 bases). The CDR3 length is 13 residues. CDR1 PRHDT and CDR2 FYEKMQ come from the germline V gene (reference sequence). Deletions cut 3 bases from V and 2 bases from J, with 8 bases between. CDR3 amino acids: CASSFGGTYEQYF. In nucleotides, the CDR3 is TGTGCCAGCAGCTTTGGGGGGACCTACGAGCAGTACTTC.

This chain joins TRBV7-9 and TRBJ1-1; TRBD1 agrees at 8 bases. The CDR3 contains 14 residues. The V segment lost 5 bases and the J segment 6 bases; nucleotides outside the gene matches: 8. Germline CDR1 is SEHNR and CDR2 is FQNEAQ (reference sequence). The CDR3 spells CASSPGQGSAEAFF. In DNA form, the CDR3 reads TGTGCCAGCAGCCCCGGACAGGGAAGTGCTGAAGCTTTCTTT.

This clonotype was seen at least ten times. The chain links TRBV12-3 or TRBV12-4 to TRBJ1-2; D is unresolved. CDR3 size: 12 residues. V shed 11 bases and J shed 3 bases, with 13 bases lying between them. DNA of the CDR3: TGTGCCGCCCAAGGACGGTACTATGGCTACACCTTC. Translating it yields CAAQGRYYGYTF.

About this clonotype itself: A read error may be the cause here, since a much bigger clone is one base away. V usage is TRBV20-1 and J usage is TRBJ2-5; the D gene is possibly TRBD2 (7 bases). The germline V gene encodes CDR1 DFQATT and CDR2 SNEGSKA (reference sequence). CDR3 length equals 14 residues. The CDR3 sequence: CNAQGGGEAETQYF. CDR3 DNA: TGCAATGCCCAAGGGGGGGGAGAAGCAGAGACCCAGTACTTC.

Ten or more counts support this clonotype. CDR3 coding DNA: TGTGCCAGCAGCCGTGGACTAGCGGGGCTCACCGGGGAGCTGTTTTTT. Amino acids: CASSRGLAGLTGELFF. The chain uses TRBV7-3 and TRBJ2-2, with 12 bases aligning to TRBD2. CDR3 size: 16 residues. The trim removed 5 bases at V and 4 bases at J, leaving 5 bases unmatched. Per germline, CDR1 SGHTA and CDR2 FQGTGA.

The table lists this clonotype with many counts. V and J are TRBV12-3 or TRBV12-4 and TRBJ1-5, with TRBD1 matching over 10 bases. The trim removed 1 base at V and 8 bases at J, leaving 5 bases unmatched. The CDR3 totals 15 residues. The CDR3 DNA is TGTGCCAGCAGTTTAGTCGGACAGGGGGGAAAGCCCCAGCATTTT. Its protein product is CASSLVGQGGKPQHF.